The 8 T cell receptor beta chains given below trace back to one sample, sequenced in a study of beta chain features in type 1 diabetes. Which antigens these TCRs recognize remains unknown. Reverse transcription of all isolated RNA meant that expressed TCRB transcripts were sequenced. TCRdb's copy holds only in-frame clones and misses some; the assay was immunoSEQ multiplex PCR. The sample contains around 710,000 clones, around 11% of which appear only once. Study-level results: Type 1 diabetes patients had TCRB CDR3s that were shorter (moderately but significantly so) in all four CD4+ subsets.

The sequenced material came from naive CD4+ T cells from blood. These receptor sequences come from a man aged 25 to 45 with type 1 diabetes.

The V and J genes are TRBV30 and TRBJ2-1, with 9 bases identical to TRBD2. With V trimmed by 2 bases and J by 4 bases, 9 bases remained unmatched. CDR1 GTSNPN and CDR2 SVGIG come from the germline V gene (reference sequence). The CDR3 covers 16 residues. The CDR3 is CAWSMPGSGGYNEQFF. DNA of the CDR3: TGTGCCTGGAGTATGCCGGGGAGCGGGGGGTACAATGAGCAGTTCTTC.

There are a few counts of this clone. The V gene is TRBV7-2, the J gene TRBJ2-5, with D possibly being TRBD1 or TRBD2 (6 bases each). This CDR3 region has 14 residues. V gave up 7 bases and J gave up 1 base, with 13 bases separating them. CDR1 is SGHTA, CDR2 FQGNSA, per germline. DNA of the CDR3: TGTGCCAGCAACCAAGGAGGGGGCCAAGAGACCCAGTACTTC. It codes for CASNQGGGQETQYF.

This clone has only a few counts. The CDR3 here is CASGPISREGRYEQYF. In DNA, the CDR3 is TGTGCCAGTGGCCCGATTTCCCGGGAGGGGCGGTACGAGCAGTACTTC. The rearrangement uses TRBV19 and TRBJ2-7, with 8 bases aligning to TRBD2. Germline values: CDR1 LNHDA, CDR2 SQIVND (reference sequence). After removal of 8 bases from V and 4 bases from J, the junction contained 16 bases not matched to a gene. This CDR3 comprises 16 residues. The full variable domain, with the rest looked up from reference TRBV19 and TRBJ2-7, is DGGITQSPKYLFRKEGQNVTLSCEQNLNHDAMYWYRQDPGQGLRLIYYSQIVNDFQKGDIAEGYSVSREKKESFPLTVTSAQKNPTAFYLCASGPISREGRYEQYFGPGTRLTVT.

This clone appeared a few times. The chain couples TRBV11-2 to TRBJ2-3; D may be TRBD2 (5 bases). This CDR3 spans 16 amino acids. CDR1 and CDR2 (germline): SGHAT, FQNNGV. Trimming took off 1 base at V and 4 bases at J, with 15 bases between the two ends. The CDR3 region is CASSLVPGLAADTQYF. The CDR3 DNA follows: TGTGCCAGCAGCTTAGTGCCGGGGTTAGCCGCAGATACGCAGTATTTT. The variable domain in full, completed from reference TRBV11-2 and TRBJ2-3, reads EAGVAQSPRYKIIEKRQSVAFWCNPISGHATLYWYQQILGQGPKLLIQFQNNGVVDDSQLPKDRFSAERLKGVDSTLKIQPAKLEDSAVYLCASSLVPGLAADTQYFGPGTRLTVL.

The rearrangement uses TRBV5-6 and TRBJ1-4; 10 bases map to TRBD1. From germline, CDR1 is SGHDT and CDR2 YYEEEE. The CDR3 length is 16 residues. V shed 1 base, J shed 6 bases, and the junction held 6 bases outside the gene matches. CDR3 amino acids: CASSLSHGTGDEKLFF. The DNA for the CDR3 is TGTGCCAGCAGCTTGTCACACGGGACAGGGGATGAAAAACTGTTTTTT.

The V and J genes are TRBV25-1 and TRBJ2-7, with D unclear. This CDR3 contains 12 residues. Trimming took off 1 base at V and 0 bases at J, with 1 base between the two ends. Germline assignment: CDR1 MGHDK and CDR2 SYGVNS. CDR3 sequence: CASSEFSYEQYF. The CDR3 nucleotides are TGTGCCAGCAGTGAATTCTCCTACGAGCAGTACTTC.

CDR3 loop: CASSLGTGNQPQHF. The DNA for the CDR3 is TGTGCCAGCAGCCTCGGGACGGGCAATCAGCCCCAGCATTTT. V gene TRBV4-2 combines with J gene TRBJ1-5; TRBD1 might be the D (5 bases). CDR1 is LGHNA, CDR2 YNFKEQ, per germline. The CDR3 consists of 14 residues. The V end lost 4 bases, the J end lost 2 bases, and 9 bases lay between the germline ends.

The chain carries TRBV11-3 and TRBJ2-1; D perhaps matches TRBD1 (6 bases). V lost 5 bases, J lost 8 bases, and 13 bases lay in between. From germline, CDR1 is SGHNT and CDR2 YENEEA. The CDR3 is made up of 13 amino acids. Here the CDR3 DNA reads TGTGCCAGCAGCCCCACCAGGGGCGATGAGCAGTTCTTC. It specifies CASSPTRGDEQFF.